Listed here is a single T cell receptor (beta chain). The data belong to a study of blood T cell repertoires in COVID-19. CDR1 LGHNA and CDR2 YNFKEQ come from the germline V gene. V lost 3 bases and J 0 bases, leaving 10 bases between the germline ends. The CDR3 runs 15 residues. Measured with immunoSEQ multiplex PCR; TCRdb has only the in-frame clones, and not every one. The sample contains around 300,000 clones, about nine tenths of which appear only once. J is TRBJ2-3 and V is TRBV4-2, with D tentatively TRBD2 (6 bases). The specimen was PBMCs or T cells enriched from blood (not recorded which). The clonotype was recovered from a woman aged 55 to 70 who had recovered from COVID-19. CDR3: CASSHVAASTDTQYF. The DNA of the CDR3 is TGTGCCAGCAGCCATGTAGCGGCTAGCACAGATACGCAGTATTTT.